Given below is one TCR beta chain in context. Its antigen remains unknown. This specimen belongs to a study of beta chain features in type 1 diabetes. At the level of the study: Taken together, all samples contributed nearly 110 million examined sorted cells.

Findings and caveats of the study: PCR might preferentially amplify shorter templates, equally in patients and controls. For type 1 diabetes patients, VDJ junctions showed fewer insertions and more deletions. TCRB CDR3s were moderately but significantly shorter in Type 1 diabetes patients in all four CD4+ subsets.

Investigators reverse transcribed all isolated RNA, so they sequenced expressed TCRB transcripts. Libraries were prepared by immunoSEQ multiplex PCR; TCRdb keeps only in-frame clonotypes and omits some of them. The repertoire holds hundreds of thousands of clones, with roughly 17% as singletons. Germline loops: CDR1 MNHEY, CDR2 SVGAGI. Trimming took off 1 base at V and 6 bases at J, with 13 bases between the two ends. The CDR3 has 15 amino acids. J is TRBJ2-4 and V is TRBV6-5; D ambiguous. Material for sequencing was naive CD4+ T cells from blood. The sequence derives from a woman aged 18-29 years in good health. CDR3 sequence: CASSYLGGSGNIQYF. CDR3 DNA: TGTGCCAGCAGTTACTTAGGCGGTTCGGGAAACATTCAGTACTTC.